These 21 T cell receptor beta chains were all obtained from the same sample, sequenced in a study of cytomegalovirus exposure and HLA in healthy donors (dated by TCRdb to the late 2010s). Receptors were amplified or captured by the immunoSEQ multiplex PCR assay. For the multiplex PCR, a mixture combining 60 forward primers for TCR Vbeta segments and 13 reverse primers for TCR Jbeta segments was used. TCRdb provides this immuneACCESS table in a form limited to in-frame rearrangements. Some clones are lacking; in checked studies, under half of them reflect an unresolved V gene, and why the rest are absent is not known. This sample comprises about 120,000 clones, 63% of them detected only once. 9% to 10% of the sample is in the top ten clones. Sequenced: PBMCs. The origin of the receptors is a man aged 40-49 years in good health and CMV-seropositive.

The sample holds a few counts of this clone. V and J are TRBV28 and TRBJ1-5, with D maybe TRBD1 (6 bases). The CDR3 length is 13 residues. V lost 8 bases to trimming and J lost 2 bases, with 10 bases between them. Germline V CDR1 and CDR2: MDHEN, SYDVKM. The CDR3 DNA reads as TGTGCCAGCCGCAGACAGGGCAATCAGCCCCAGCATTTT. It specifies CASRRQGNQPQHF.

This clone occurred a few times. The CDR3 loop is CASIMNRAGWAFF. Here the CDR3 DNA reads TGTGCCAGCATAATGAACAGGGCCGGTTGGGCTTTCTTT. The chain joins TRBV6-6 to TRBJ1-1, with D perhaps matching TRBD1 (6 bases). There are 13 residues in the CDR3. Germline CDR1 reads MNHNY; CDR2 reads SVGAGI (reference sequence). Between the trimmed V and J ends, which lost 7 bases and 11 bases, there was a span of 20 bases.

CDR3 nucleotides: TGTGCCAGCAGATCCGTGGAGGTGGGGAACATTCAGTACTTC. This sequence encodes CASRSVEVGNIQYF. This rearrangement joins TRBV2 to TRBJ2-4; TRBD2 is a possible D gene (5 bases). From germline, CDR1 is SNHLY and CDR2 FYNNEI. The CDR3 contains 14 residues. The V and J ends lost 6 bases and 7 bases respectively, with 16 bases between them.

The chain employs TRBV7-4 and TRBJ2-1; no clear D. This CDR3 has 13 residues. CDR1 and CDR2 from the germline V gene are SGHVT and SQSDAQ. Trimming left V 5 bases short and J 9 bases short, with 14 bases between. CDR3 sequence (DNA): TGTGCCAGCAGCCCAACTTTGTTCCTTGAGCAGTTCTTC. It translates to CASSPTLFLEQFF.

The rearrangement joins TRBV5-1 to TRBJ1-4, with 7 bases that match TRBD1. The CDR3 has 14 residues. V trimming: 3 bases; J trimming: 5 bases; junction bases outside the gene matches: 4. From germline, CDR1 is SGHRS and CDR2 YFSETQ. CDR3 sequence (DNA): TGCGCCAGCAGCTCGACAGGGCTAAATGAAAAACTGTTTTTT. This encodes CASSSTGLNEKLFF.

Only one count was recorded for this clone. In nucleotides, the CDR3 is TGCGCCAGCAGCCGGACAGCTCAAGAGACCCAGTACTTC. Amino acid sequence: CASSRTAQETQYF. V and J are TRBV4-1 and TRBJ2-5; D is perhaps TRBD1 (6 bases). The CDR3 extends over 13 amino acids. Germline V lookup: CDR1 MGHRA, CDR2 YSYEKL. The ends were cut back, 4 bases at V and 2 bases at J, with 8 bases in the middle.

J is TRBJ2-3 and V is TRBV7-3; 8 bases are shared with TRBD2. V lost 3 bases, J lost 2 bases, and 4 bases stayed unmatched. This CDR3 has 15 residues. Germline CDR1 and CDR2: SGHTA and FQGTGA. The CDR3 spells CASSFQAGVTDTQYF. The CDR3 DNA sequence: TGTGCCAGCAGCTTCCAAGCGGGAGTCACAGATACGCAGTATTTT.

This clone was picked up one time. The chain uses TRBV5-1 and TRBJ2-1; 8 bases match TRBD2. The CDR3 consists of 16 residues. Losses at the gene ends were 1 base for V and 0 bases for J; bases not matched to a gene: 3. Germline lookup yields CDR1 SGHRS and CDR2 YFSETQ. CDR3: CASSLTSGSSYNEQFF. In nucleotides, the CDR3 is TGCGCCAGCAGCTTGACTAGCGGAAGCTCCTACAATGAGCAGTTCTTC.

This CDR3 is CASSPTTSTGELFF. The CDR3 coding sequence is TGCGCCAGCAGCCCCACTACTAGTACCGGGGAGCTGTTTTTT. This rearrangement joins TRBV4-1 to TRBJ2-2; the D gene is possibly TRBD2 (5 bases). Trimming pared 4 bases from V and 5 bases from J, leaving 11 bases between. Germline V gene data show CDR1 as MGHRA and CDR2 as YSYEKL. The length of the CDR3 is 14 residues.

The rearrangement joins TRBV14 to TRBJ2-7; a possible D gene is TRBD1 (5 bases). V lost 0 bases and J lost 0, with 12 bases in between. The CDR3 is 16 amino acids. Germline loops: CDR1 SGHDN, CDR2 FVKESK. CDR3 loop: CASSQDLPGSSYEQYF. CDR3 DNA sequence: TGTGCCAGCAGCCAAGATCTACCAGGGTCCTCCTACGAGCAGTACTTC. The full variable domain, in which reference TRBV14 and TRBJ2-7 provide the parts outside the CDR3, is EAGVTQFPSHSVIEKGQTVTLRCDPISGHDNLYWYRRVMGKEIKFLLHFVKESKQDESGMPNNRFLAERTGGTYSTLKVQPAELEDSGVYFCASSQDLPGSSYEQYFGPGTRLTVT.

This rearrangement joins TRBV5-4 to TRBJ2-5; no reliable D call. In germline, CDR1 is SGHNT, CDR2 YYREEE (reference sequence). V was clipped by 0 bases and J by 2 bases, with 8 bases between them. The CDR3 spans 14 residues. The CDR3 here is CASSLVLAQETQYF. DNA for the CDR3: TGTGCCAGCAGCTTGGTACTCGCGCAAGAGACCCAGTACTTC.

This chain connects TRBV11-3 to TRBJ2-7, with 7 bases identical to TRBD2. The CDR3 loop spans 15 amino acids. V shed 1 base and J 2 bases; nucleotides not matched to a gene: 5. Looked up from germline, CDR1 is SGHNT and CDR2 is YENEEA. For the CDR3, the DNA is TGTGCCAGCAGCTTAGGTCGAGCGGGGACCTACGAGCAGTACTTC. Its translation: CASSLGRAGTYEQYF.

V is TRBV7-2 and J is TRBJ2-4; tentatively, D is TRBD2 (7 bases). The CDR3 totals 15 residues. Trimming removed 5 bases at V and 6 bases at J, with 17 bases between. Germline V gene lookup returns CDR1 SGHTA and CDR2 FQGNSA. In DNA form, the CDR3 reads TGTGCCAGCAGCCCGGGGGGCACAAGGGGAAACATTCAGTACTTC. This gives the protein CASSPGGTRGNIQYF. The complete variable domain, with remaining parts taken from reference TRBV7-2 and TRBJ2-4, reads GAGVSQSPSNKVTEKGKDVELRCDPISGHTALYWYRQSLGQGLEFLIYFQGNSAPDKSGLPSDRFSAERTGGSVSTLTIQRTQQEDSAVYLCASSPGGTRGNIQYFGAGTRLSVL.

The genes are TRBV5-6 and TRBJ2-7; 8 bases map to TRBD1. This CDR3 contains 12 residues. Germline V gene lookup returns CDR1 SGHDT and CDR2 YYEEEE. V shed 0 bases, J shed 12 bases, and the junction held 5 bases outside the gene matches. The CDR3 here is CASSLAQGVGYF. For the CDR3, the DNA is TGTGCCAGCAGCTTGGCACAGGGGGTTGGGTACTTC.

The chain links TRBV5-1 to TRBJ2-7; 7 bases line up with TRBD1. The CDR3 has 13 residues. CDR1 is SGHRS and CDR2 is YFSETQ in the germline V gene. With 3 bases clipped from V and 5 bases from J, the junction kept 5 bases outside the gene matches. The CDR3 DNA reads TGCGCCAGCAGCTATACAGGGGAGAACGAGCAGTACTTC. The encoded protein is CASSYTGENEQYF.

The CDR3 DNA follows: TGTGCCAGCAGCCGCGCAGTAGCGGGAGGGCGGGAGCAGTACTTC. Translation gives CASSRAVAGGREQYF. V gene TRBV6-6 combines with J gene TRBJ2-7, with 11 positions matching TRBD2. This CDR3 comprises 15 residues. J lost 7 bases, V lost 6 bases, and 11 bases had no gene match. Germline V CDR1 and CDR2: MNHNY, SVGAGI (reference sequence).

This CDR3 reads CASSLRTSGGGDTQYF. CDR3 bases: TGTGCCAGCAGTTTAAGGACTAGCGGGGGTGGAGATACGCAGTATTTT. The chain has TRBV27 and TRBJ2-3, with 13 positions matching TRBD2. The CDR3 spans 16 residues. Germline CDR1 MNHEY, CDR2 SMNVEV (reference sequence). Losses at the gene ends were 2 bases for V and 5 bases for J; bases not matched to a gene: 4.

V usage is TRBV9 and J usage is TRBJ1-4; D is uncertain. Trimming removed 7 bases at V and 4 bases at J, with 8 bases between. Germline V gives CDR1 SGDLS, CDR2 YYNGEE. This CDR3 spans 12 amino acids. CDR3 coding DNA: TGTGCCAGCGGCCAGAATAATGAAAAACTGTTTTTT. Its translation: CASGQNNEKLFF.

The gene calls are TRBV9 and TRBJ2-5; no reliable D call. The germline V and J ends were trimmed by 2 bases and 5 bases, with 13 bases remaining between them. Per germline, CDR1 SGDLS and CDR2 YYNGEE. The length of the CDR3 is 14 residues. The CDR3 nucleotides are TGTGCCAGCAGCGTTCTATCGGGTTCCGAGACCCAGTACTTC. This sequence encodes CASSVLSGSETQYF.

The chain joins TRBV10-3 to TRBJ2-6; 7 bases agree with TRBD1. Germline CDR1 reads ENHRY; CDR2 reads SYGVKD. CDR3 length equals 17 residues. The trim removed 6 bases at V and 0 bases at J, leaving 8 bases unmatched. The CDR3 region has the DNA TGTGCCATCAGGCCGGGACAGATAAACTCTGGGGCCAACGTCCTGACTTTC. Translation: CAIRPGQINSGANVLTF.

This clone occurred once. The chain is built from TRBV7-2 and TRBJ2-7, with D possibly being TRBD1 (6 bases). CDR1 is SGHTA and CDR2 is FQGNSA in the germline V gene. This CDR3 region has 13 residues. V lost 3 bases, J lost 1 base, and 7 bases lay in between. CDR3 in amino acids: CASSFDRSYEQYF. CDR3 sequence (DNA): TGTGCCAGCAGCTTTGACAGGTCCTACGAGCAGTACTTC.